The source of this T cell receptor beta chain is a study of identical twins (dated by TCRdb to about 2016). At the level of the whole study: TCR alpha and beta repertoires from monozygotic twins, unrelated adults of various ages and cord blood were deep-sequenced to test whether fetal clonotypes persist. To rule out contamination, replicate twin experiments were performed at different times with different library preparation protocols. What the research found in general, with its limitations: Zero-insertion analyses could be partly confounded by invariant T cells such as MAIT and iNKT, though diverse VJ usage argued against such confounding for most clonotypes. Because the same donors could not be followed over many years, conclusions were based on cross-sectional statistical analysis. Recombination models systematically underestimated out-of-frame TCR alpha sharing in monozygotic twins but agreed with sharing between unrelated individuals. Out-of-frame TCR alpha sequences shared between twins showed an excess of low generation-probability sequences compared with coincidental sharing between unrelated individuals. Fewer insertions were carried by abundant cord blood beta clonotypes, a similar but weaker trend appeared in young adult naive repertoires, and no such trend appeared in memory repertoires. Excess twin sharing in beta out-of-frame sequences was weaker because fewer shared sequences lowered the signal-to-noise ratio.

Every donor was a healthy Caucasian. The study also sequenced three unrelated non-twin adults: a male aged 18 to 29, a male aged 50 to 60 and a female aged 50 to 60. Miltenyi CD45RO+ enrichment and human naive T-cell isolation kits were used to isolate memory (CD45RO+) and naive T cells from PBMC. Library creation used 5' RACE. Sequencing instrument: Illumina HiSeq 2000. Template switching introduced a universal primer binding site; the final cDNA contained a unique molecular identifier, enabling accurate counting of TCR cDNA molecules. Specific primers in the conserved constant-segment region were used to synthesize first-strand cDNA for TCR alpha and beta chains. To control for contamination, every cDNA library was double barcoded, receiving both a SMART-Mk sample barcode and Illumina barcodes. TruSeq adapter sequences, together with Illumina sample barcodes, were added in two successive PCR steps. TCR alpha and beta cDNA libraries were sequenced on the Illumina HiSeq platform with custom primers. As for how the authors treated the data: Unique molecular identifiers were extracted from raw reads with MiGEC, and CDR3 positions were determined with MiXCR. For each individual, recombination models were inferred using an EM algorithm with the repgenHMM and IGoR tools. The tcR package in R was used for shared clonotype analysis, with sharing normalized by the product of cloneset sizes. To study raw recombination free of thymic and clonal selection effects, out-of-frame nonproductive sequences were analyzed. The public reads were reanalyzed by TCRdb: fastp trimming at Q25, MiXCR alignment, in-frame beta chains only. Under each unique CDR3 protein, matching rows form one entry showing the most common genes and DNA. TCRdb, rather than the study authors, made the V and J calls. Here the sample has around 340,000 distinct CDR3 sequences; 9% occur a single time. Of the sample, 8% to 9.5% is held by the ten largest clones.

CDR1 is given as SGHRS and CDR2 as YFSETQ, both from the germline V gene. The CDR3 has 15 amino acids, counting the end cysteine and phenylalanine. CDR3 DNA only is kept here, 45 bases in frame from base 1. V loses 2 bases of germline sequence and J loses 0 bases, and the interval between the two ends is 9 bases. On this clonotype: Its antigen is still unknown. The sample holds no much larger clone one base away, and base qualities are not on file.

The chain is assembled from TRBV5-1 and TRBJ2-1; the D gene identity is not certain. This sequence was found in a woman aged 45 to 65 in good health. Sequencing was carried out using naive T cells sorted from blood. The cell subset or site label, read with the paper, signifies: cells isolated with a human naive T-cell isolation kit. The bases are TGCGCCAGCAGCTTCGAGGCCACCTCCTACAATGAGCAGTTCTTC. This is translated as CASSFEATSYNEQFF.